The subject of this entry is one T cell receptor beta chain. This clone came up a few times. Its cognate antigen has yet to be identified. Nothing much larger sits one base from this clone, and base qualities are not available. The data stem from a study of cytomegalovirus exposure and HLA in healthy donors (dated by TCRdb to about 2017). With regard to the full study: According to an earlier analysis of 550 to 750 of the donors, about 179 million T cells yielded 117 million unique TCR beta sequences and less than 300 Gb of sequence data. An early release that covered approximately 600 HLA-typed donors contained 300 to 350 gigabases of sequencing data and about 93 million unique TCR sequences. Among the roughly 370 genotyped donors, about 83% belonged to the genetic ancestry cluster associated with self-reported Caucasian donors. The study aimed to test whether cataloging public T cell receptors could reveal signatures of past pathogen exposure. Using immunosequencing, the study profiled T cell repertoires from about 620 subjects and related those repertoires to cytomegalovirus serostatus. Besides the first cohort of roughly 660 subjects, a separate validation cohort made up of about 120 different subjects was used. To predict cytomegalovirus infection status, the study brought together high-throughput TCR immunosequencing, statistical association of individual TCRs with disease status, and machine learning. A later analysis re-examined previously published TCR beta repertoires from just over 650 donors and added high-resolution HLA genotyping to investigate patterns of TCR occurrence. Rather than drawing on any new phenotypic data, the later analysis identified candidate immune exposures from TCR beta sequences and the way those sequences occurred across donors. An earlier analysis of approximately 580 of the donors used high-throughput TCR beta sequencing to judge whether each TCR beta V gene segment behaved as functional or pseudogenic. Alongside the repertoire data, information on donor age, sex, ethnicity and CMV serostatus was compiled. In a later genetic analysis, genome-wide SNP genotypes for about 60% of the 666 donors were used, and that subset was treated as a discovery cohort. All discovery cohort repertoires had been generated on a single sequencing platform. HLA typing included class I and class II loci at four-digit resolution. The number of donors typed differed by locus, with 629-630 for A, B, C, DRB1 and DQB1, 522 for DQA1, approximately 570 for DPA1, and under 490 for DPB1. Roughly 5 DR-DQ haplotypes were treated as single units for association and clustering because of strong linkage in the cohort. Among 398 genotyped donors of the cohort, an average of around 240,000 unique TCR beta nucleotide sequences were sequenced per donor, around 20% of them non-productive.

Library construction relied on the immunoSEQ multiplex PCR assay. For the multiplex PCR, a mixture combining 60 forward primers for TCR Vbeta segments and 13 reverse primers for TCR Jbeta segments was used. A multiplex PCR assay on genomic DNA amplified the CDR3 region of rearranged TCR beta genes. The Illumina HiSeq System was used to sequence the amplified TCR beta libraries as 87-base-pair reads. In the paper's pipeline: A later analysis counted about 80 million unique TCR beta chains across the 690 or so repertoires, and some 11 million of these chains were shared by at least two donors. Raw reads were error-corrected and collapsed into unique sequences by a nearest-neighbor algorithm in which closely related sequences were merged to remove PCR and sequencing errors. V, D and J gene segments were assigned by aligning CDR3 sequences to IMGT reference sequences. For a sequence to be retained, a match of at least six nucleotides to both a V gene segment and a J gene segment was required. Rearrangements were classified as productive when the CDR3 lacked stop codons and remained in frame with V and J, and all other rearrangements were classified as non-productive. Following IMGT convention, CDR3 was defined as the stretch from the second conserved V-encoded cysteine to the conserved J-encoded phenylalanine. The earlier analysis of about 530 of the donors excluded any sequence lacking an unambiguous match to a single V gene segment. In an earlier analysis of roughly 600 of the donors, a V segment was called functional when productive rearrangements were above 56.7%, and segregating when the standard deviation between donors exceeded 5%. A statistical classification framework was built to diagnose cytomegalovirus status from the catalog of TCR beta chain sequences. In a later analysis, V and J genes were assigned by comparing TCR nucleotide sequences against IMGT/GENE-DB human TR gene sequences. A later analysis assigned CDR3 sequences and most-parsimonious VDJ recombination scenarios with the TCRdist pipeline. A later analysis defined each TCR beta chain by its CDR3 amino acid sequence plus V-gene family, and excluded reads lacking a unique V-gene family. To address suspected cross-contamination and a sequencing artifact, a later analysis removed several hundred highly shared, low-generation-probability nucleotide sequences. For each public chain, a later analysis derived a clonal expansion index from normalized ranks of inferred template counts within each repertoire. Generation probabilities in a later analysis came from a VDJ recombination model fitted to out-of-frame rearrangements, and those results were checked against IGoR. In a later analysis, hypergeometric tests were used to score TCR-TCR, TCR-HLA and TCR-CMV co-occurrence, with a repertoire-size bias correction applied to TCR pairs. To estimate false discovery rates, a later analysis permuted the HLA or CMV assignments 20 times. In a later analysis, co-occurring TCRs were grouped using DBSCAN, with TCRdist sequence similarity added in when clustering inside HLA-allele-positive subsets. Repertoires with fewer than 30,000 or more than 120,000 public chains were left out of co-occurrence clustering, as were a handful of repertoires with anomalous nucleotide sharing. Here the immuneACCESS table is served through TCRdb, limited to in-frame sequences with V and J called. Missing clones are a known gap in these copies; in checked studies unresolved V genes cover under half, and the rest lacks a known reason. V, J and clone size are taken as reported in that table, and D and trimming were inferred from the DNA itself. The sample table lists about 150,000 clones, around 57% of them with a count of one. About 1.7% of the sample is held by the ten biggest clonotypes.

From its cysteine to its phenylalanine, the CDR3 spans 16 amino acids. Of all the DNA, just the CDR3 is kept, 48 bases in frame from base 1. Trimming removed 0 bases from V and 0 bases from J, leaving 12 bases between the germline ends. From the germline V gene (reference sequence), CDR1 is SGHNT and CDR2 is YYREEE. The study at large found these results: In a later analysis, TCR association rates were found to vary across HLA loci, with the most associated TCRs seen for DRB1 alleles and the fewest for HLA-C alleles. At a false discovery rate of 0.05, a later analysis linked 16,000 or so TCR beta sequences to specific HLA alleles. Strong co-occurrence of HLA alleles, especially DR and DQ, made assigning TCR associations to individual alleles difficult. In both the original and validation cohorts, the classifier was reported to diagnose cytomegalovirus status with high specificity and sensitivity. Because some donors lacked HLA typing at each locus, the association tests relied only on the typed subset. Roughly uniform sequencing depth across donors was assumed in presence/absence analyses, although this assumption may not hold. Because the 87-base-pair reads could not distinguish some IMGT-functional V segments, including TRBV6-2 and TRBV6-3, those segments were excluded. A later analysis found that HLA-associated TCR beta chains were more clonally expanded and had lower generation probabilities than equally common non-associated chains. V-gene and J-gene trimming of TCR beta chains was associated with a missense DCLRE1C variant in a later genetic analysis, and the association was replicated in an independent cohort. Only TCR beta chains were sequenced in this cohort, and the absence of alpha or paired-chain data limited detectable features. According to a later analysis, parvovirus B19, influenza, CMV and Epstein-Barr virus appeared linked to several top co-occurrence clusters. Most CMV-associated TCR beta chains appeared to be HLA-restricted in a later analysis, and the HLA associations seemed to be driven largely by CMV exposure. CMV serostatus was the only immune exposure information available for the cohort. A cluster of highly shared sequence variants was judged likely to be a technical artifact of the sequencing pipeline. In the study, some 160 TCR beta chains were listed as associated with cytomegalovirus. A later genetic analysis reported fewer N-insertions in productive TCRs among donors in an Asian-associated ancestry cluster than the roughly 690-donor mean. The earlier analysis of about 600 of the donors excluded roughly 16 rarely observed V segments, including chromosome 9 orphons, because counts were too low. In vitro tests confirmed that three of the cytomegalovirus-associated TCR beta chains recognize cytomegalovirus antigens. It was suggested by the authors that the approach could potentially be generalized to other disease states and immunological phenotypes. Most TCR sequences were seen in very few donors, while some public TCRs were found in many individuals. A further reported finding was that TCR beta sequences accurately predicted the HLA-A and HLA-B alleles for most subjects in the first cohort. In an earlier analysis of under 600 of the donors, most TCR beta V segments were observed in productive rearrangements about 90% or about 30% of the time, broadly matching IMGT annotations. Linkage disequilibrium might explain the correlated functional status among segregating V segments, but an unknown experimental factor could not be ruled out.

The cohort was made up of hundreds of healthy bone marrow donors. At the time of sampling, every cohort member was nominally healthy, though immune exposures that went unrecorded were likely present. The donor was CMV seronegative and belonged to the group of roughly 330 seronegative cohort members. A peripheral blood sample was collected from each donor, and TCR beta sequencing was performed on peripheral blood mononuclear cells. Genomic DNA extraction from the blood cell samples was performed with the Qiagen DNeasy Blood Extraction Kit. The chain links TRBV5-4 with TRBJ1-1; the D segment cannot be called with confidence. The receptor comes from a male donor in good health and CMV-seronegative. Sample: PBMCs. The nucleotide sequence reads TGTGCCAGCAGCTTGGGTGGGGAGGAGTTGAACACTGAAGCTTTCTTT. This gives the protein CASSLGGEELNTEAFF.